Listed below are T cell receptor beta chains from one sample, sequenced in a study of cytomegalovirus exposure and HLA in healthy donors. Clones were read by immunoSEQ multiplex PCR, and TCRdb kept only the in-frame ones, dropping some. The sample consists of under 300,000 clones, approximately 80% of them appearing once. Sequencing was done on a sample of PBMCs. These TCRs come from a woman aged 55-70 years in good health and CMV-seropositive. The CDR3 runs from the conserved cysteine through the conserved F or W. A D gene is named only where the DNA matches it firmly. A row's size may be missing; if present it is once, few, many or a size class.

j_gene	d_gene	abundance	v_gene	CDR3nt	CDR3aa
TRBJ2-1	.	once	TRBV19	TGTGCCAGTAACCTAGCGCCCTACAATGAGCAGTTCTTC	CASNLAPYNEQFF
TRBJ2-7	.	.	TRBV7-9	TGTTCCAGCAGCTTAAGAAGGGGGAGTAGTTACGAGCAGTACTTC	CSSSLRRGSSYEQYF
TRBJ1-1	.	.	TRBV5-8	TGTGCCAGCAGCTGGGGACTTACTGCGAACACTGAAGCTTTCTTT	CASSWGLTANTEAFF
TRBJ2-2	TRBD2	.	TRBV7-9	TGTGCCAGCAGCTTAAGCGGGAGGGCCCACACCGGGGAGCTGTTTTTT	CASSLSGRAHTGELFF
TRBJ1-1	.	.	TRBV18	TGTGCCAGCTCAACCTTAGACAGGACTGAAGCTTTCTTT	CASSTLDRTEAFF
TRBJ1-2	.	.	TRBV6-5	TGTGCCAGCAGTTACTCGACCAGGGCCGAGGGCTACACCTTC	CASSYSTRAEGYTF
TRBJ2-6	TRBD1	.	TRBV5-8	TGTGCCAGCCCCCCACAGGGACAGGGATCCTCTGGGGCCAACGTCCTGACTTTC	CASPPQGQGSSGANVLTF
TRBJ1-1	.	.	TRBV9	TGTGCCAGCAGCGTAGGTGAGGGAACAGCTTTCTTT	CASSVGEGTAFF
TRBJ1-4	TRBD1	.	TRBV18	TGTGCCAGCTCACCATTGAGGACAGGGCGGAGGGTTAATGAAAAACTGTTTTTT	CASSPLRTGRRVNEKLFF
TRBJ2-2	.	.	TRBV4-1	TGCGCCAGCAGCCAAATAGGGAGCACCGGGGAGCTGTTTTTT	CASSQIGSTGELFF
TRBJ1-5	.	.	TRBV7-9	TGTGCCAGCAGCTTAGACCATCGCGGAGGGTGGGAACAGCCCCAGCATTTT	CASSLDHRGGWEQPQHF
TRBJ2-7	.	.	TRBV13	TGTGCCAGCAGCTTGGACACCAGATACGAGCAGTACTTC	CASSLDTRYEQYF
TRBJ1-3	TRBD1	.	TRBV9	TGTGCCAGCAGGGGACAGGGAAACACCATATATTTT	CASRGQGNTIYF
TRBJ2-2	.	few	TRBV7-3	TGTGCCAGCAGGAGCGGGAACACCGGGGAGCTGTTTTTT	CASRSGNTGELFF
TRBJ2-3	TRBD1	.	TRBV15	TGTGCCACCAACACTTATCCAGGGGGCGGATCGACAGATACGCAGTATTTT	CATNTYPGGGSTDTQYF
TRBJ1-1	TRBD1	.	TRBV2	TGTGCCAGCACTACACTGACAGGGAGGTCTGAAGCTTTCTTT	CASTTLTGRSEAFF
TRBJ2-4	TRBD1	.	TRBV7-9	TGTGCCAGCAGCTTAATTTTGTGGGGACAGTCTAGGAGCATTCAGTACTTC	CASSLILWGQSRSIQYF
TRBJ1-1	.	.	TRBV11-3	TGTGCCAGCAGCCCGCGAAATGAAGCCACTGAAGCTTTCTTT	CASSPRNEATEAFF
TRBJ1-2	.	.	TRBV10-3	TGTGCCATCAGCGCACAGACAGCTACTAACTATGGCTACACCTTC	CAISAQTATNYGYTF
TRBJ2-2	.	.	TRBV6-4	TGTGCCAGCAGTGACTCGAGAACAGGGCCCCTCAAGACCGGGGAGCTGTTTTTT	CASSDSRTGPLKTGELFF
TRBJ2-1	TRBD2	.	TRBV28	TGTGCCAGCAGTCTCCCGGGACGGGGGGATGAGCAGTTCTTC	CASSLPGRGDEQFF
TRBJ1-1	.	.	TRBV5-1	TGCGCCAGCAGCTTGCCGGGACATGAAGCTTTCTTT	CASSLPGHEAFF
TRBJ2-4	TRBD2	.	TRBV20-1	TGCAGTGCGCGGGAGGGAAACATTCAGTACTTC	CSAREGNIQYF
TRBJ1-5	.	.	TRBV6-5	TGTGCCAGCAGAAGTCAGGTAAATCAGCCCCAGCATTTT	CASRSQVNQPQHF
TRBJ1-2	.	.	TRBV18	TGTGCCAGCTCACCACGACAGCTCCTTTATGGCTACACCTTC	CASSPRQLLYGYTF
TRBJ1-2	TRBD1	few	TRBV10-3	TGTGCCGCACGACCCCTTCGACCGGGACAGAGGGGAAATGGCTACACCTTC	CAARPLRPGQRGNGYTF
TRBJ2-7	.	.	TRBV27	TGTGCCAGCAGTTTGACGGCCAGGACTGCCTACGAGCAGTACTTC	CASSLTARTAYEQYF
TRBJ2-6	.	.	TRBV19	TGTGCCTGCCGGGACTCTGGGGCCAACGTCCTGACTTTC	CACRDSGANVLTF
TRBJ1-1	TRBD1	.	TRBV7-9	TGTGCCAGCTTTCCGGGACAGGGGCCATTATACACTGAAGCTTTCTTT	CASFPGQGPLYTEAFF
TRBJ2-1	TRBD1	.	TRBV9	TGTGCCAGCAGCGTAGACGGGACAGTCTCCTACAATGAGCAGTTCTTC	CASSVDGTVSYNEQFF